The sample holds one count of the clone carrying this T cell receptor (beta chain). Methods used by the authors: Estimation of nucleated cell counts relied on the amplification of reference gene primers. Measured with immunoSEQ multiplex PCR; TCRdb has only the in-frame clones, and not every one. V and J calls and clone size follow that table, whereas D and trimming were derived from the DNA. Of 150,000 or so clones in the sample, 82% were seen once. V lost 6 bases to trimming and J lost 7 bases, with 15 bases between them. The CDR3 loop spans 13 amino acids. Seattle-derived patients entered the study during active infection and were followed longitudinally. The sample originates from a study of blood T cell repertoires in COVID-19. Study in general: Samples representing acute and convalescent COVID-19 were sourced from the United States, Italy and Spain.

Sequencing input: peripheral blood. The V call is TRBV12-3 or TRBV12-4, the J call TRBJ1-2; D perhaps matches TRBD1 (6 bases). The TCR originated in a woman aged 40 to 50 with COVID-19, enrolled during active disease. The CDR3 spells CASSITTGLGYTF. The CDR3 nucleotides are TGTGCCAGCAGCATTACGACAGGACTTGGCTACACCTTC.